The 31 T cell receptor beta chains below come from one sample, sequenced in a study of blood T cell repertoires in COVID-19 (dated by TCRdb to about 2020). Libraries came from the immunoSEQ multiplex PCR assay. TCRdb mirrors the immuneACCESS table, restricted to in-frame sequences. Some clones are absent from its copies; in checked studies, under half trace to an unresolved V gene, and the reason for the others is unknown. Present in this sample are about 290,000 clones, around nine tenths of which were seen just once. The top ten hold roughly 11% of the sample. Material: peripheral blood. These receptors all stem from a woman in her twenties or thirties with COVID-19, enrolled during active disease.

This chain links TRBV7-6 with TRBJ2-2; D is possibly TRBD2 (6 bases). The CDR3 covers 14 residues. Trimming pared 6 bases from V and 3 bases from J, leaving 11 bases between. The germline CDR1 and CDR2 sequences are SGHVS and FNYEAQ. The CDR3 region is CASSSEGYTGELFF. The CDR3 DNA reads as TGTGCCAGCAGTTCGGAGGGGTACACCGGGGAGCTGTTTTTT.

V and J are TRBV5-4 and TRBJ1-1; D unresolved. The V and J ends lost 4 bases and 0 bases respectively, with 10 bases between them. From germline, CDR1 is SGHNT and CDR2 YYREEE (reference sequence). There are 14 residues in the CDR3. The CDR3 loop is CASSREPLNTEAFF. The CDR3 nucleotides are TGTGCCAGCAGCCGAGAACCGCTGAACACTGAAGCTTTCTTT.

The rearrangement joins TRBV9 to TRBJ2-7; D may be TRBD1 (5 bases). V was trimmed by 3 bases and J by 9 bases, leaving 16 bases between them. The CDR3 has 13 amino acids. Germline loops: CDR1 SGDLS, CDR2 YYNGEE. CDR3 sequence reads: CASSATAGSTQYF. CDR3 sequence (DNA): TGTGCCAGCAGCGCCACCGCAGGGTCTACGCAGTACTTC. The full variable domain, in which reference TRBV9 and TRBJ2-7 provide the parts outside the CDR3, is DSGVTQTPKHLITATGQRVTLRCSPRSGDLSVYWYQQSLDQGLQFLIQYYNGEERAKGNILERFSAQQFPDLHSELNLSSLELGDSALYFCASSATAGSTQYFGPGTRLTVT.

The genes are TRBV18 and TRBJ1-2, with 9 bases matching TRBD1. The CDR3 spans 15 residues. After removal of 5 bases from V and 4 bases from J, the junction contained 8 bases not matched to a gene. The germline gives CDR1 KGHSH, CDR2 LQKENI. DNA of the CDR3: TGTGCCAGCTCATCAGGACAGGGGCGCTCCTATGGCTACACCTTC. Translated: CASSSGQGRSYGYTF.

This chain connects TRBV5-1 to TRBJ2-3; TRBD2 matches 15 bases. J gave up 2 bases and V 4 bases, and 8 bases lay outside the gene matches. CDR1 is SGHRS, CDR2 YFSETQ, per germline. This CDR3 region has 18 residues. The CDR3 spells CASSRPGLAGGHTDTQYF. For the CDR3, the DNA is TGCGCCAGCAGCCGACCGGGACTAGCGGGGGGACACACAGATACGCAGTATTTT.

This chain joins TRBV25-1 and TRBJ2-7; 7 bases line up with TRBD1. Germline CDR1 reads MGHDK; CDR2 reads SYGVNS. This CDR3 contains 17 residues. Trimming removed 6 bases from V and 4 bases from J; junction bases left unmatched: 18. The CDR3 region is CASSPFLGPGQSYEQYF. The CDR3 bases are TGTGCCAGCAGCCCTTTCTTGGGGCCGGGACAGAGTTACGAGCAGTACTTC.

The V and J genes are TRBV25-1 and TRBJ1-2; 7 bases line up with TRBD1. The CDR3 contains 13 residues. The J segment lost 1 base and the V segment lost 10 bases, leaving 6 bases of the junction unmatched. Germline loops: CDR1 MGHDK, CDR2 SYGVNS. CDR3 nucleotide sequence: TGTGCCACCAAGGGGACAGATAACTATGGCTACACCTTC. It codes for CATKGTDNYGYTF.

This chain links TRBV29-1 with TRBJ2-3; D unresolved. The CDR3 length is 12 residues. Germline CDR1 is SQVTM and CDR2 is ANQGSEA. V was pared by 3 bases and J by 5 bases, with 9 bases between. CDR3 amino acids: CSVDRIQDTQYF. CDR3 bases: TGCAGCGTTGACCGAATACAAGATACGCAGTATTTT.

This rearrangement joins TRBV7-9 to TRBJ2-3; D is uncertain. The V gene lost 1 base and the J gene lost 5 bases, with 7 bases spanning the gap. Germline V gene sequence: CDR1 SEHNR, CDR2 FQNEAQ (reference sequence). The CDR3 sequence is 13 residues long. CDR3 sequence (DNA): TGTGCCAGCAGCTTAGGCCTTAGAGATACGCAGTATTTT. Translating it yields CASSLGLRDTQYF.

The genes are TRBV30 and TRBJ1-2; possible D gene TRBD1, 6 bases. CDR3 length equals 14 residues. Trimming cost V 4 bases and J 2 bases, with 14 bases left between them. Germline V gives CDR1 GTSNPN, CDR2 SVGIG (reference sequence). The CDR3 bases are TGTGCCTGGAATTTAGGGGGACGCAACTATGGCTACACCTTC. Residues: CAWNLGGRNYGYTF.

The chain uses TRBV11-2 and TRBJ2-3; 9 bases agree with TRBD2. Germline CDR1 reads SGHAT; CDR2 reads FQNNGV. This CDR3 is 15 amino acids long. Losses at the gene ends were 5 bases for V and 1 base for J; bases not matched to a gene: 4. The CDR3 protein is CASSNPSGGTDTQYF. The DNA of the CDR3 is TGTGCCAGCAGCAACCCTAGCGGGGGCACAGATACGCAGTATTTT. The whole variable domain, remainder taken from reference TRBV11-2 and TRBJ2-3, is EAGVAQSPRYKIIEKRQSVAFWCNPISGHATLYWYQQILGQGPKLLIQFQNNGVVDDSQLPKDRFSAERLKGVDSTLKIQPAKLEDSAVYLCASSNPSGGTDTQYFGPGTRLTVL.

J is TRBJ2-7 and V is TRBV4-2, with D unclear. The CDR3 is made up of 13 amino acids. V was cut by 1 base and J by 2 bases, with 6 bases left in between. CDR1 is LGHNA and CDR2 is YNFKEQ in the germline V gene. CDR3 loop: CASSQGPTYEQYF. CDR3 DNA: TGTGCCAGCAGCCAAGGGCCCACCTACGAGCAGTACTTC.

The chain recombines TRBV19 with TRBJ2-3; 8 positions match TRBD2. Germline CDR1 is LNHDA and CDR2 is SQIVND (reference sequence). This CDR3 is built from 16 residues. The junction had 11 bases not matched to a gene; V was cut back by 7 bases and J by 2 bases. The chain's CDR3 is CASTDGGAGPTDTQYF. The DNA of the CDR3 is TGTGCCAGTACGGACGGGGGGGCCGGACCCACAGATACGCAGTATTTT.

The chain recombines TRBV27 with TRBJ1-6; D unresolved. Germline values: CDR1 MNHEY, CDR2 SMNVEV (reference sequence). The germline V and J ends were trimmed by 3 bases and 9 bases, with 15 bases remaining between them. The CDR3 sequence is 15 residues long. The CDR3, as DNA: TGTGCCAGCAGTTTCTTCCAACAGCCAGTTTCACCCCTCCACTTT. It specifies CASSFFQQPVSPLHF.

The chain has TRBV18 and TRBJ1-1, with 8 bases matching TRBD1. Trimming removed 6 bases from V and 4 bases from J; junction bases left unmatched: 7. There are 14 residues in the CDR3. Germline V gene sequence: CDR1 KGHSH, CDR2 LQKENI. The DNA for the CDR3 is TGTGCCAGCTCTACAGGGGGGGCAGGCACTGAAGCTTTCTTT. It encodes CASSTGGAGTEAFF.

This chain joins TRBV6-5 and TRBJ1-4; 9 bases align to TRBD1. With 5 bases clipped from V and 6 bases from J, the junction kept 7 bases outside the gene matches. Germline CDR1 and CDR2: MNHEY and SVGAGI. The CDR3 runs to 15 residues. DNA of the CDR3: TGTGCCAGCAGTACCAACAGGGGGCAGTATGAAAAACTGTTTTTT. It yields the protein CASSTNRGQYEKLFF.

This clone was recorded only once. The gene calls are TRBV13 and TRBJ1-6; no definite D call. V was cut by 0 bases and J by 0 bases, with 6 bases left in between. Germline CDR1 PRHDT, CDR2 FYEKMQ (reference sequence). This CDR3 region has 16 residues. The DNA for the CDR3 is TGTGCCAGCAGCTTAGGGAGGAGCTCCTATAATTCACCCCTCCACTTT. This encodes CASSLGRSSYNSPLHF.

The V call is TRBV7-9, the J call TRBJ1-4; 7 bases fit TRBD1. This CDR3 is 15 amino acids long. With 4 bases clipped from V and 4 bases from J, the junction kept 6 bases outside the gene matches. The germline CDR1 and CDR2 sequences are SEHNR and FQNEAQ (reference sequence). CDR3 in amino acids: CASSSVGDSNEKLFF. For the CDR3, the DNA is TGTGCCAGCAGCTCTGTGGGGGACAGTAATGAAAAACTGTTTTTT.

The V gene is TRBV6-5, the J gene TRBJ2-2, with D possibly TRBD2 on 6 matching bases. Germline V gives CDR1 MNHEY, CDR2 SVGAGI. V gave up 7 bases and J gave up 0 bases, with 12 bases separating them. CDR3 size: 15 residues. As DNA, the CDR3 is TGTGCCAGCACCTGGGGGACTGCGAACACCGGGGAGCTGTTTTTT. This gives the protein CASTWGTANTGELFF.

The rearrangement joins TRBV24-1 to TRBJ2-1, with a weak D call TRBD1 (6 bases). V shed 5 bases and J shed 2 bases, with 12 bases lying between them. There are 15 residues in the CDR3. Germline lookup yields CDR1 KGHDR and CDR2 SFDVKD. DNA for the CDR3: TGTGCCACCAGTGGCCCCAGGGGAGCCTACAATGAGCAGTTCTTC. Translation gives CATSGPRGAYNEQFF.

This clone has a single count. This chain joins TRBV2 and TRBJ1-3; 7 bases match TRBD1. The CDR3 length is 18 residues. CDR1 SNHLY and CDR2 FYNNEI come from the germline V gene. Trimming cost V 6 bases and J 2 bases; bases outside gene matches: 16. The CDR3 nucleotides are TGTGCCAGCAGGATTCCCGGCGGACAGGCCACTGCTGGAAACACCATATATTTT. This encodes CASRIPGGQATAGNTIYF.

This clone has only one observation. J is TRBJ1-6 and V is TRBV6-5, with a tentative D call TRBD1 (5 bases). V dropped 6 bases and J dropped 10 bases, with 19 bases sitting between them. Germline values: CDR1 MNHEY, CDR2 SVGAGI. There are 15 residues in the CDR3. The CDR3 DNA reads TGTGCCAGCAGGAGGGACGGGAGCATGGTCTCACCCCTCCACTTT. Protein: CASRRDGSMVSPLHF.

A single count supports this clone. CDR3 loop: CASSNGVISYEQYF. The DNA of the CDR3 is TGTGCCAGCAGTAACGGGGTGATCTCCTACGAGCAGTACTTC. The rearrangement joins TRBV27 to TRBJ2-7; TRBD2 might be the D (5 bases). The CDR3 sequence is 14 residues long. Germline V gene sequence: CDR1 MNHEY, CDR2 SMNVEV (reference sequence). The V end was cut by 5 bases, the J end by 0 bases, with 11 bases between.

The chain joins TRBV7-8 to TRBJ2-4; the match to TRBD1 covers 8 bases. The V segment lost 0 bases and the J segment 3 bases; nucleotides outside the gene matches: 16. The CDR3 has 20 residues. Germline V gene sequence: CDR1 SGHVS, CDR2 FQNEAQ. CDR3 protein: CASSLAHQITGGRDKNIQYF. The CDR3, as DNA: TGTGCCAGCAGCTTAGCGCATCAGATAACAGGGGGGCGCGACAAAAACATTCAGTACTTC.

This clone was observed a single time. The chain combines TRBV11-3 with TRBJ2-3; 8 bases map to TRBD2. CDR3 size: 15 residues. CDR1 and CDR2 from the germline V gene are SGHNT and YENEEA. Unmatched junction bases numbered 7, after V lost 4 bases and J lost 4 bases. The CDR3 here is CASSWSGGPADTQYF. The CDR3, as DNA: TGTGCCAGCAGCTGGTCGGGGGGGCCAGCAGATACGCAGTATTTT.

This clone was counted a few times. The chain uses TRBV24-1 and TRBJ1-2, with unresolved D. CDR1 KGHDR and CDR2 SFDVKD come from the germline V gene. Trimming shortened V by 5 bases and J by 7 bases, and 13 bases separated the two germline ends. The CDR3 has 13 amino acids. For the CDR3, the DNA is TGTGCCACCAGTGGTCCGGGTCTGGGTGGCTACACCTTC. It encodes CATSGPGLGGYTF.

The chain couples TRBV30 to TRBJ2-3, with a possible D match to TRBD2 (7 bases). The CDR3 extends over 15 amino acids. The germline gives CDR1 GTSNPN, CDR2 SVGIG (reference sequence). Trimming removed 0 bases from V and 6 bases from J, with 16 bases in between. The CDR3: CAWSVLWGGPDTQYF. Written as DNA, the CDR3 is TGTGCCTGGAGTGTACTGTGGGGGGGCCCCGATACGCAGTATTTT.

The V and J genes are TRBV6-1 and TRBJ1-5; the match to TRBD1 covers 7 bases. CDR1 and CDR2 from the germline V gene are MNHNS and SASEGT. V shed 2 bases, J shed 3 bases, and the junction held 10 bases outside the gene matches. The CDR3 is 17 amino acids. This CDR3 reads CASSEKSGTVINQPQHF. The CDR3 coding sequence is TGTGCCAGCAGTGAAAAGTCCGGGACAGTCATCAATCAGCCCCAGCATTTT.

As DNA, the CDR3 is TGTGCCAGCAGCTCGTGGGAGGGAGATACGCAGTATTTT. It specifies CASSSWEGDTQYF. This rearrangement joins TRBV5-6 to TRBJ2-3, with 7 nucleotides matching TRBD2. CDR1 is SGHDT, CDR2 YYEEEE, per germline. The CDR3 loop spans 13 amino acids. The V and J ends lost 3 bases and 5 bases, in that order; junction bases with no gene match: 3.

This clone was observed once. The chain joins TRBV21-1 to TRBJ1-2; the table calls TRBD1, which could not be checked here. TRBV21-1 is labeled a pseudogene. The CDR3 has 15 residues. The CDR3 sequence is CASSKQGCAAYGYTF. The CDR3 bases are TGTGCCAGCAGCAAGCAGGGGTGCGCGGCCTATGGCTACACCTTC.

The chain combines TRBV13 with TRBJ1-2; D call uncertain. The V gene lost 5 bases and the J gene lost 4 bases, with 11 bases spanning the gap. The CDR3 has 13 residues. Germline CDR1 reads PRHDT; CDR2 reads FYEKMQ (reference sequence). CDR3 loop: CASSPRFGYGYTF. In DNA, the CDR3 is TGTGCCAGCAGCCCCCGTTTCGGCTATGGCTACACCTTC. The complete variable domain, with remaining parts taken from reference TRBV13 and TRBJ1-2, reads AAGVIQSPRHLIKEKRETATLKCYPIPRHDTVYWYQQGPGQDPQFLISFYEKMQSDKGSIPDRFSAQQFSDYHSELNMSSLELGDSALYFCASSPRFGYGYTFGSGTRLTVV.